Sequencing of this T cell receptor beta chain was carried out in a study of response to subunit inactivated influenza vaccine. Study-level results: Each seasonal flu vaccination may recruit only limited new T cells, authors suggested.

A few counts support this clonotype. The antigen remains unidentified. This CDR3 region has 15 residues. V was clipped by 0 bases and J by 3 bases, with 13 bases between them. Per the germline V gene, CDR1 is SGHRS and CDR2 is YFSETQ. TCRdb ran MiXCR on the RT-PCR reads and lists one entry per CDR3 protein. Among hundreds of thousands of distinct CDR3 sequences listed, approximately 12% were seen once. The specimen was PBMCs from blood, collected on the day of vaccination. This sequence originates from a man aged 45-60 years who received an inactivated influenza vaccine. The J gene is TRBJ2-7, the V gene TRBV5-1; D is ambiguous. Written as DNA, the CDR3 is TGCGCCAGCAGCTTGGCTTTCCACGAAAACTACGAGCAGTACTTC. Protein sequence: CASSLAFHENYEQYF.